Each of the 18 T cell receptor beta chains below was sequenced from the same sample in a study of spatial heterogeneity in lung cancer. The time point: blood at routine non-recurrence follow-up after resection. A single record per CDR3 protein comes from TCRdb applying MiXCR to the 5' RACE reads. The sample has approximately 17,000 distinct CDR3 sequences; 15% to 20% are singletons. The source material was PBMCs, sampled at follow-up. The receptors derive from a male donor with early-stage non-small cell lung cancer.

This clonotype was recorded a few times. The chain recombines TRBV20-1 with TRBJ2-5; 10 bases align to TRBD1. CDR1 DFQATT and CDR2 SNEGSKA come from the germline V gene (reference sequence). The CDR3 runs 15 residues. Trimming removed 5 bases from V and 4 bases from J; junction bases left unmatched: 10. CDR3 DNA sequence: TGCAGTGCTTTCCCTCGGACAGGGGGACGAGAGACCCAGTACTTC. It translates to CSAFPRTGGRETQYF.

On this clonotype itself: A much larger clone differs by one base, so this may be a read error. The chain is built from TRBV5-1 and TRBJ1-1, with D tentatively TRBD1 (6 bases). CDR1 and CDR2 from the germline V gene are SGHRS and YFSETQ. The CDR3 is 15 residues long. Trimming removed 3 bases at V and 0 bases at J, with 12 bases between. The CDR3 nucleotides are TGCGCCAGCAGCTCTACAGGGAAAATGAACACTGAAGCTTTCTTT. Protein product: CASSSTGKMNTEAFF.

This chain joins TRBV11-1 and TRBJ2-7; 9 nucleotides agree with TRBD1. The CDR3 contains 15 residues. Germline V gene lookup returns CDR1 SGHAT and CDR2 FQDESV (reference sequence). V lost 4 bases to trimming and J lost 3 bases; unmatched junction nucleotides: 7. The DNA for the CDR3 is TGTGCCAGCAGCTCCGTAACGGGACAGGGCTACGAGCAGTACTTC. It is translated as CASSSVTGQGYEQYF.

This clonotype is termed medium-sized (0.01 to 0.1%). In DNA, the CDR3 is TGTGCCAGCAGCCTCCAAGCGGGGGCCACAGATACGCAGTATTTT. The encoded protein is CASSLQAGATDTQYF. This chain joins TRBV9 and TRBJ2-3, with 8 bases that match TRBD2. The V gene end was trimmed by 4 bases and the J gene end by 2 bases; junction bases not matched to a gene: 6. The CDR3 spans 15 residues. Germline loops: CDR1 SGDLS, CDR2 YYNGEE. The full variable domain, in which reference TRBV9 and TRBJ2-3 provide the parts outside the CDR3, is DSGVTQTPKHLITATGQRVTLRCSPRSGDLSVYWYQQSLDQGLQFLIQYYNGEERAKGNILERFSAQQFPDLHSELNLSSLELGDSALYFCASSLQAGATDTQYFGPGTRLTVL.

This chain joins TRBV20-1 and TRBJ2-1; D ambiguous. This CDR3 has 16 residues. The V end lost 2 bases, the J end lost 0 bases, and 14 bases lay between the germline ends. The V gene's germline CDR1 is DFQATT and CDR2 SNEGSKA (reference sequence). In DNA, the CDR3 is TGCAGTGCTAGATCCGTCTCGGGTTCCTCCTACAATGAGCAGTTCTTC. Translated, it gives CSARSVSGSSYNEQFF.

This rearrangement joins TRBV4-2 to TRBJ2-7; D is possibly TRBD1 (6 bases). CDR1 is LGHNA, CDR2 YNFKEQ, per germline. Trimming pared 4 bases from V and 4 bases from J, leaving 17 bases between. CDR3 length equals 15 residues. CDR3 nucleotide sequence: TGTGCCAGCAGCCCTCGGACAGATCCGCGGTACGAGCAGTACTTC. It yields the protein CASSPRTDPRYEQYF.

This clonotype was observed a handful of times. The CDR3 coding sequence is TGCGCCAGCAGCTTTACGGACAGGGGGAACTCGAACACTGAAGCTTTCTTT. Its translation: CASSFTDRGNSNTEAFF. The chain joins TRBV5-1 to TRBJ1-1; 10 bases agree with TRBD1. The CDR3 runs 17 residues. The J segment lost 1 base and the V segment lost 2 bases, leaving 8 bases of the junction unmatched. The V gene's germline CDR1 is SGHRS and CDR2 YFSETQ.

In this sample, this clonotype turned up many times. The rearrangement links TRBV2 to TRBJ2-3; D ambiguous. The CDR3 is made up of 14 amino acids. Trimming left V 3 bases short and J 2 bases short, with 9 bases between. The germline V gene encodes CDR1 SNHLY and CDR2 FYNNEI. Here the CDR3 DNA reads TGTGCCAGCAGTGATGGTCTCCTCACAGATACGCAGTATTTT. It yields the protein CASSDGLLTDTQYF.

The gene calls are TRBV7-2 and TRBJ2-3, with D uncertain. Germline V gene lookup returns CDR1 SGHTA and CDR2 FQGNSA. The CDR3 is 13 amino acids. The V and J ends lost 5 bases and 1 base respectively, with 7 bases between them. This chain's CDR3 is CASSPPGTDTQYF. The CDR3 nucleotides are TGTGCCAGCAGCCCCCCGGGCACAGATACGCAGTATTTT.

Many counts were recorded for this clonotype. CDR3 loop: CSARLQGWSTDTQYF. The DNA of the CDR3 is TGCAGTGCTAGACTACAGGGGTGGTCCACAGATACGCAGTATTTT. The chain combines TRBV20-1 with TRBJ2-3, with 7 positions matching TRBD1. The V gene's germline CDR1 is DFQATT and CDR2 SNEGSKA (reference sequence). The CDR3 totals 15 residues. Losses at the gene ends were 2 bases for V and 2 bases for J; bases not matched to a gene: 7.

This clonotype was observed a few times. The chain couples TRBV21-1 to TRBJ2-3; the table gives TRBD2 as D, unverified against the DNA. TRBV21-1 is reported as a pseudogene. The CDR3 spans 16 residues. The CDR3 here is CASSKGEAGVADTQYF. In DNA, the CDR3 is TGTGCCAGCAGCAAAGGAGAAGCGGGGGTTGCAGATACGCAGTATTTT.

This chain connects TRBV3-1 to TRBJ1-3; D gene uncertain. Trimming stripped 1 base from V and 4 bases from J, with 11 bases between. Germline-derived CDR1 and CDR2 are LGHDT and YNNKEL (reference sequence). The CDR3 extends over 15 amino acids. The CDR3 loop reads CASSQGVLLGNTIYF. The CDR3 DNA reads as TGTGCCAGCAGCCAAGGAGTTTTGTTGGGAAACACCATATATTTT.

This clonotype was seen a single time. The chain links TRBV10-3 to TRBJ1-1, with TRBD1 as a possible D gene (6 bases). The CDR3 covers 13 residues. Trimming left V 6 bases short and J 7 bases short, with 15 bases between. Germline lookup yields CDR1 ENHRY and CDR2 SYGVKD. CDR3 DNA: TGTGCCATCAGGCCCGGGACACCGGATGAAGCTTTCTTT. This sequence encodes CAIRPGTPDEAFF.

This clonotype was detected a few times. The chain has TRBV19 and TRBJ2-5; 7 nucleotides match TRBD2. Losses at the gene ends were 5 bases for V and 2 bases for J; bases not matched to a gene: 11. The CDR3 contains 16 residues. Germline V gene lookup returns CDR1 LNHDA and CDR2 SQIVND (reference sequence). CDR3 loop: CASSGTSARLQETQYF. The CDR3 coding sequence is TGTGCCAGTAGTGGTACTAGCGCACGTCTTCAAGAGACCCAGTACTTC.

This clonotype is categorized as medium-sized. The V call is TRBV7-2, the J call TRBJ2-7; 8 bases match TRBD1. Trimming at V came to 3 bases and at J to 6 bases, leaving 10 bases not matched to a gene. This CDR3 contains 15 residues. Germline V gene data show CDR1 as SGHTA and CDR2 as FQGNSA. CDR3 region: CASSFNPGTGSEQYF. CDR3 in DNA: TGTGCCAGCAGCTTCAATCCCGGGACAGGATCCGAGCAGTACTTC. Combining the CDR3 with reference TRBV7-2 and TRBJ2-7 gives the whole variable domain GAGVSQSPSNKVTEKGKDVELRCDPISGHTALYWYRQSLGQGLEFLIYFQGNSAPDKSGLPSDRFSAERTGGSVSTLTIQRTQQEDSAVYLCASSFNPGTGSEQYFGPGTRLTVT.

This clonotype was observed a few times. The V gene is TRBV6-1, the J gene TRBJ1-2, with D possibly matching TRBD1 (6 bases). Germline CDR1 reads MNHNS; CDR2 reads SASEGT. Trimming pared 7 bases from V and 2 bases from J, leaving 11 bases between. The CDR3 covers 13 residues. This CDR3 is CASNPTGNYGYTF. The CDR3 nucleotides read TGTGCCAGCAACCCCACAGGGAACTATGGCTACACCTTC.

The gene calls are TRBV20-1 and TRBJ1-2; D is undetermined. The germline V gene has CDR1 DFQATT and CDR2 SNEGSKA (reference sequence). The CDR3 is 15 residues long. Trimming removed 5 bases from V and 3 bases from J, with 19 bases in between. In DNA, the CDR3 is TGCAGTGCTGATCCCGGGATCTGGAGCTACTATGGCTACACCTTC. Residues: CSADPGIWSYYGYTF.

This chain links TRBV5-1 with TRBJ1-3; 7 bases line up with TRBD1. V lost 3 bases to trimming and J lost 0 bases; unmatched junction nucleotides: 3. CDR1 and CDR2 (germline): SGHRS, YFSETQ. This CDR3 spans 15 amino acids. CDR3 protein: CASSSGQASGNTIYF. For the CDR3, the DNA is TGCGCCAGCAGCTCAGGACAGGCCTCTGGAAACACCATATATTTT. Looking up the rest from reference TRBV5-1 and TRBJ1-3 gives the full variable domain: KAGVTQTPRYLIKTRGQQVTLSCSPISGHRSVSWYQQTPGQGLQFLFEYFSETQRNKGNFPGRFSGRQFSNSRSEMNVSTLELGDSALYLCASSSGQASGNTIYFGEGSWLTVV.